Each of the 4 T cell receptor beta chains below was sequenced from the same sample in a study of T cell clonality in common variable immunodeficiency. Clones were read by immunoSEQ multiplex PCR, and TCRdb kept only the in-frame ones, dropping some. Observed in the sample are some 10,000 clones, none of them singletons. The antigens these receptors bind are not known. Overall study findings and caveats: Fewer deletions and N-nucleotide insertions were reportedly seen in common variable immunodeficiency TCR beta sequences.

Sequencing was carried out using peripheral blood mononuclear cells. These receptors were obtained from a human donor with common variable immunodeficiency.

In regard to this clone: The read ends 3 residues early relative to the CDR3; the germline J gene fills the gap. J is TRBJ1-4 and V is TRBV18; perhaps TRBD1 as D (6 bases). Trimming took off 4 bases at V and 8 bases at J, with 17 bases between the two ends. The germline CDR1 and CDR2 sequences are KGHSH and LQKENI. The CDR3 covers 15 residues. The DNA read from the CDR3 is TGTGCCAGCTCACGCCTTCAGGGGTTGGAGGAAAAA. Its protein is CASSRLQGLEEK. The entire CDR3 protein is CASSRLQGLEEKLFF.

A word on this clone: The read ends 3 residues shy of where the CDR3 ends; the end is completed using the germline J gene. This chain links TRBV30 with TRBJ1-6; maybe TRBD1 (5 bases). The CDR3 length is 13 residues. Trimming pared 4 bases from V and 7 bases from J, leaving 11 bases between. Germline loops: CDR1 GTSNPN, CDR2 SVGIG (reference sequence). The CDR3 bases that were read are TGTGCCTGGATCCGCGGGGGGAATTCACCC. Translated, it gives CAWIRGGNSP. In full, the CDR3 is CAWIRGGNSPLHF.

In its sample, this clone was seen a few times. The CDR3 protein is CASSPRTQGRSNQPQHF. The sequenced part of the CDR3 DNA is TGTGCCAGCTCACCCAGGACACAGGGGAGAAGCAATCAGCCC. This chain connects TRBV18 to TRBJ1-5, with 7 bases that match TRBD1. The read finishes 3 residues shy of the CDR3 end, and the germline J gene is used to complete it. Germline CDR1 and CDR2: KGHSH and LQKENI. The CDR3 length is 17 residues. J was trimmed by 1 base and V by 3 bases; bases with no gene match: 9.

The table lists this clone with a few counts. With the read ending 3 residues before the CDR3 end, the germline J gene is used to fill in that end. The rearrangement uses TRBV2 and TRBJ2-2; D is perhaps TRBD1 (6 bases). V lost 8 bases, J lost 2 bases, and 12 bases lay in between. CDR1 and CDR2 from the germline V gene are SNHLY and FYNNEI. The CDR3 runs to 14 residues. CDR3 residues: CASRGQINTGELFF. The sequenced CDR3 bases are TGTGCCAGCCGAGGACAGATCAACACCGGGGAG.